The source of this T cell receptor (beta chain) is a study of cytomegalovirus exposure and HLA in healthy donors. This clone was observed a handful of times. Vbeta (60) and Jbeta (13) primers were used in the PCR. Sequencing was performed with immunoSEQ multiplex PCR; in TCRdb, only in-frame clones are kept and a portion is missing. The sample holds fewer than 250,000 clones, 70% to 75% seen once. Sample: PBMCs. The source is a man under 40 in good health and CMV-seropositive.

The chain's CDR3 is CATSRDTALSYEQYF. CDR3 coding DNA: TGTGCCACCAGCAGAGATACAGCTCTCTCCTACGAGCAGTACTTC. The chain joins TRBV15 to TRBJ2-7; D is uncertain. Trimming cost V 0 bases and J 0 bases, with 9 bases left between them. Germline-derived CDR1 and CDR2 are LNHNV and YYDKDF (reference sequence). The CDR3 is 15 amino acids.